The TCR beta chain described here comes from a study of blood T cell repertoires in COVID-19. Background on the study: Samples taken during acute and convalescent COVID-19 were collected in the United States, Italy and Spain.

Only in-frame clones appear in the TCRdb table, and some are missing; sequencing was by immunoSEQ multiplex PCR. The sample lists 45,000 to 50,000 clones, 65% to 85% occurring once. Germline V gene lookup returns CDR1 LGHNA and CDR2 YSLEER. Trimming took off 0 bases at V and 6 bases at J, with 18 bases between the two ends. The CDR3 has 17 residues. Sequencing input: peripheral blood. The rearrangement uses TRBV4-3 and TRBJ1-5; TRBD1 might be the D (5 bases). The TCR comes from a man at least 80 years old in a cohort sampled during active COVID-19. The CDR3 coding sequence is TGCGCCAGCAGCCAAGAGTCCTCCAGGGTAAATAGTCAGCCCCAGCATTTT. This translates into CASSQESSRVNSQPQHF.